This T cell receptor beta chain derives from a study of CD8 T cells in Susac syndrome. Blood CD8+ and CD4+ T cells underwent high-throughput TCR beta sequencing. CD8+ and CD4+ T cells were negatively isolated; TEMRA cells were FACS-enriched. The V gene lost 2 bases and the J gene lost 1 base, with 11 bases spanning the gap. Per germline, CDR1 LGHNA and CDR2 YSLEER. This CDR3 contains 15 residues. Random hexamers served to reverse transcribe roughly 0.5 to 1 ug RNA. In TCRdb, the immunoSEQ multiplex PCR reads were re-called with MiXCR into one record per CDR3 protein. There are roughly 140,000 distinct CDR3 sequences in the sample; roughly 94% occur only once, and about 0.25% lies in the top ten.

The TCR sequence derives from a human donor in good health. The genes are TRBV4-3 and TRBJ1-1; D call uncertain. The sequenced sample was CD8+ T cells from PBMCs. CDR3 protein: CASSQYRTANTEAFF. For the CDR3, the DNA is TGCGCCAGCAGCCAATATCGGACGGCGAACACTGAAGCTTTCTTT.